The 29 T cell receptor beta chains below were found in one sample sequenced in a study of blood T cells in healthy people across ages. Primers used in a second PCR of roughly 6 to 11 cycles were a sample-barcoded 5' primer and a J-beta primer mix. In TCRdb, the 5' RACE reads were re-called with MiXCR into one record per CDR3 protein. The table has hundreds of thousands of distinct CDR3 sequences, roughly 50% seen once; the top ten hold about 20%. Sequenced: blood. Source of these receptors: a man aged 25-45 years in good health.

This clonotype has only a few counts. The DNA of the CDR3 is TGTGCCAGCAGCTTACAGCCGGGCGGCTCCTACAATGAGCAGTTCTTC. This translates into CASSLQPGGSYNEQFF. The rearrangement joins TRBV7-2 to TRBJ2-1; D is undetermined. Trimming shortened V by 2 bases and J by 0 bases, and 11 bases separated the two germline ends. Germline assignment: CDR1 SGHTA and CDR2 FQGNSA. CDR3 length equals 16 residues.

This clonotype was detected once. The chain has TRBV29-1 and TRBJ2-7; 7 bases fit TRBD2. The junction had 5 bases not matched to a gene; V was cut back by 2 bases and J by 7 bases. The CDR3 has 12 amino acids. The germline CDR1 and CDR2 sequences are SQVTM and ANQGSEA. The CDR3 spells CSVELAAEEQYF. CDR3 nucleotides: TGCAGCGTTGAACTAGCGGCCGAGGAGCAGTACTTC.

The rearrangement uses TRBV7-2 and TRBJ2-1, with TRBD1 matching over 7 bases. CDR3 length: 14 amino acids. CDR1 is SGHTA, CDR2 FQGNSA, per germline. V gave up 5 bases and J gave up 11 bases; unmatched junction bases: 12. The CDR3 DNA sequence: TGTGCCAGCAGCCCACGACAGGGAATCATGAAGCAGTTCTTC. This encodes CASSPRQGIMKQFF.

The CDR3 DNA reads TGTGCCAGCAGCCCCTCCACCCTAGCGGGACTTAATGAGCAGTTCTTC. It yields the protein CASSPSTLAGLNEQFF. The rearrangement uses TRBV3-1 and TRBJ2-1, with 9 bases aligning to TRBD2. CDR3 size: 16 residues. V shed 4 bases, J shed 7 bases, and the junction held 11 bases outside the gene matches. Germline V gene sequence: CDR1 LGHDT, CDR2 YNNKEL (reference sequence).

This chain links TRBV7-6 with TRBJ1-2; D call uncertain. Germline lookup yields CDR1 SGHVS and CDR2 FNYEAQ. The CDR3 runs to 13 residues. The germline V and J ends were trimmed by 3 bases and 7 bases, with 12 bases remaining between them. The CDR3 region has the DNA TGTGCCAGCAGCTTCTTGGATCGAAGTGGCTACACCTTC. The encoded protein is CASSFLDRSGYTF.

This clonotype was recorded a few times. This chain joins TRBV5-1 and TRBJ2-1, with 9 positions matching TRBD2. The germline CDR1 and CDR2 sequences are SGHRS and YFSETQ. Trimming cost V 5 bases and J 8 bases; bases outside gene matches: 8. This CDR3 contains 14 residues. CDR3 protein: CASRLAGEAYEQFF. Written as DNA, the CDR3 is TGCGCCAGCAGATTAGCGGGAGAAGCTTATGAGCAGTTCTTC.

In nucleotides, the CDR3 is TGTGCCAGCAGCTTAGCTGGCAGGGGAGAGACCCAGTACTTC. Its protein is CASSLAGRGETQYF. V usage is TRBV7-2 and J usage is TRBJ2-5; tentative D call: TRBD1 (6 bases). The CDR3 sequence is 14 residues long. CDR1 and CDR2 (germline): SGHTA, FQGNSA. V lost 0 bases and J lost 4, with 9 bases in between.

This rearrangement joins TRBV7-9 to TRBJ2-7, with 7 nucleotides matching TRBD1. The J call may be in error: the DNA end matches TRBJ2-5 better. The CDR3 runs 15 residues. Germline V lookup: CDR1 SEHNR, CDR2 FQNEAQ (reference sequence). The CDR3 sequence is CASSLRQGVKETQYF. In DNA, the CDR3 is TGTGCCAGCAGCTTAAGGCAGGGGGTAAAAGAGACCCAGTACTTC.

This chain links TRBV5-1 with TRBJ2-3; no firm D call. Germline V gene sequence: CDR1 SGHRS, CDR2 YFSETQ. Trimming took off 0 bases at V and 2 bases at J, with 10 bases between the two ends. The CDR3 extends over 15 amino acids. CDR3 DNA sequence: TGCGCCAGCAGCTTGGCAGGTCTGGACACAGATACGCAGTATTTT. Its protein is CASSLAGLDTDTQYF.

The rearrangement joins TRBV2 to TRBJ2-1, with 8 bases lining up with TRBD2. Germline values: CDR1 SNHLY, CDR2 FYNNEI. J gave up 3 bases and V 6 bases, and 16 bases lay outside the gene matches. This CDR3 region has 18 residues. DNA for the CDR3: TGTGCCAGCAGGTCCGGGACTAGTTTACCCTCACGCTACAATGAGCAGTTCTTC. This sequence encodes CASRSGTSLPSRYNEQFF.

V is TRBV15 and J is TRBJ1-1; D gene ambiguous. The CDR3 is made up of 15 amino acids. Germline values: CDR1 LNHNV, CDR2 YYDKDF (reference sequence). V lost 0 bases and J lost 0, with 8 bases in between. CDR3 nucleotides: TGTGCCACCAGCAGAGAATGGGATATGAACACTGAAGCTTTCTTT. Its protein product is CATSREWDMNTEAFF.

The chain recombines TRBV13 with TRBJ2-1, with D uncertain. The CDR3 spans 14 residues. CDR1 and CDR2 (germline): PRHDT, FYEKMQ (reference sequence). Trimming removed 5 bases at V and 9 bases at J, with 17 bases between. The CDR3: CASSNHPTLVEQFF. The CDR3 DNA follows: TGTGCCAGCAGCAATCACCCCACGCTCGTTGAGCAGTTCTTC.

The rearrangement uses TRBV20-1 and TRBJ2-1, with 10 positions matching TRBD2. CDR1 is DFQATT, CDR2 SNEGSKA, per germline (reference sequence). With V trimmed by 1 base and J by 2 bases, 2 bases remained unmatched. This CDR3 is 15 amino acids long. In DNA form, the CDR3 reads TGCAGTGCTAGAGGGCTAGCGGGGGCCTACAATGAGCAGTTCTTC. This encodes CSARGLAGAYNEQFF.

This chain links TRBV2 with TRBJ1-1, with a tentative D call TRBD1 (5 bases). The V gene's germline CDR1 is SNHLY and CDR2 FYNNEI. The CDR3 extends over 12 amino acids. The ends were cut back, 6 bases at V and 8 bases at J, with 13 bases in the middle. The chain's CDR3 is CASRLTAGEAFF. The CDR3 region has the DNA TGTGCCAGCAGGTTGACAGCGGGGGAAGCTTTCTTT.

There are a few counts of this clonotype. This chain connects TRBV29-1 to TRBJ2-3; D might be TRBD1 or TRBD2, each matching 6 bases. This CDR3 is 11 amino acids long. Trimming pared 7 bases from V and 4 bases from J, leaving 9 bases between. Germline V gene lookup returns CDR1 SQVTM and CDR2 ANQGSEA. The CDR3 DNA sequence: TGCAGCGGAAGGGGGGCAGATACGCAGTATTTT. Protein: CSGRGADTQYF.

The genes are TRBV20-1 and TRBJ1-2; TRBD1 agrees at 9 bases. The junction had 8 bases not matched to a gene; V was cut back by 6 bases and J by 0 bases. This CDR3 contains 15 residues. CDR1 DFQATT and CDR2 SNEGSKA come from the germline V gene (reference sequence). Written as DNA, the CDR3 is TGCAGTGCGCCGGACAGGGGCGATACTAACTATGGCTACACCTTC. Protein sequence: CSAPDRGDTNYGYTF.

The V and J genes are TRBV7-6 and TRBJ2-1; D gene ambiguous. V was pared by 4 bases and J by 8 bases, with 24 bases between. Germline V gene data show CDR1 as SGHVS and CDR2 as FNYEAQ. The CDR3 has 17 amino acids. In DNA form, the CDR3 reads TGTGCCAGCAGCTATAGTCTAGGATTCGGAAGTGTCCATGAGCAGTTCTTC. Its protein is CASSYSLGFGSVHEQFF.

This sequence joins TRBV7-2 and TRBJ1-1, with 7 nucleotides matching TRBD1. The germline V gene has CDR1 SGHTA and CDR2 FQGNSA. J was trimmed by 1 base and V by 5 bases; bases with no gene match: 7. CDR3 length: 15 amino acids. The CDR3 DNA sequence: TGTGCCAGCAGCGAGGCAGGGGGGCCGAACACTGAAGCTTTCTTT. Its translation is CASSEAGGPNTEAFF.

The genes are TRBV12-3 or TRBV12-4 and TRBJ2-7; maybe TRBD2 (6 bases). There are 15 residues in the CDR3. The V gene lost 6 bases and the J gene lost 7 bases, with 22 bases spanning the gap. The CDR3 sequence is CASSSWDSGPGEQYF. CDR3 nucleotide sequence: TGTGCCAGCAGCTCTTGGGACTCAGGGCCAGGGGAGCAGTACTTC.

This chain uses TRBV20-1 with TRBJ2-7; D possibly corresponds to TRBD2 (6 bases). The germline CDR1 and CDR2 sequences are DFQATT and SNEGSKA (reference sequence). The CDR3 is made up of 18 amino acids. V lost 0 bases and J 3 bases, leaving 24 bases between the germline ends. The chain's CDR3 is CSARDVETSPFLVYEQYF. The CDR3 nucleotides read TGCAGTGCTAGAGATGTTGAAACTAGCCCATTTCTTGTCTACGAGCAGTACTTC.

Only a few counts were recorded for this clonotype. Here the CDR3 reads CASSPGGATETQYF. Written as DNA, the CDR3 is TGTGCCAGCAGCCCAGGGGGAGCTACGGAGACCCAGTACTTC. V is TRBV7-3 and J is TRBJ2-5; TRBD1 agrees at 7 bases. CDR1 is SGHTA, CDR2 FQGTGA, per germline. This CDR3 is 14 amino acids long. V trimming: 5 bases; J trimming: 5 bases; junction bases outside the gene matches: 8.

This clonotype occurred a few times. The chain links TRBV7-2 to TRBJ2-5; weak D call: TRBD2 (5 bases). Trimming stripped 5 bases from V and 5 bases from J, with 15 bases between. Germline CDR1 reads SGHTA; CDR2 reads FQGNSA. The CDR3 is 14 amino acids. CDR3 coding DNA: TGTGCCAGCAGCCCCCAACATGAGGGCGAGACCCAGTACTTC. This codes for CASSPQHEGETQYF. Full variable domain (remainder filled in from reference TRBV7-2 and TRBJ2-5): GAGVSQSPSNKVTEKGKDVELRCDPISGHTALYWYRQSLGQGLEFLIYFQGNSAPDKSGLPSDRFSAERTGGSVSTLTIQRTQQEDSAVYLCASSPQHEGETQYFGPGTRLLVL.

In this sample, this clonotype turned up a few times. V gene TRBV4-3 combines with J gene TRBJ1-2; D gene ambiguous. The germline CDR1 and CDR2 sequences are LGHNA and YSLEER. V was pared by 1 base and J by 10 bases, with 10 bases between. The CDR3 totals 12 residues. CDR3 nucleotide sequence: TGCGCCAGCAGCCAAGGTCGGGCTACCTACACCTTC. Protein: CASSQGRATYTF.

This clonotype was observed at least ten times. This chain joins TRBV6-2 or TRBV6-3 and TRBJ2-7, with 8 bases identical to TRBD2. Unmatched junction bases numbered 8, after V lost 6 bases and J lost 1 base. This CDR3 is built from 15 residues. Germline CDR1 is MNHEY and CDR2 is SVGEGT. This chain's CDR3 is CASSSSGSMSYEQYF. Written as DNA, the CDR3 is TGTGCCAGCAGCTCCAGCGGGAGTATGTCCTACGAGCAGTACTTC.

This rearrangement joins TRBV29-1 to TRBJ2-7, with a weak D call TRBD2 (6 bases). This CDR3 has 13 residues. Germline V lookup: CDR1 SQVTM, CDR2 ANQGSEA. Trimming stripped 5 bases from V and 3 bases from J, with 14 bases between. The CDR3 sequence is CSVRVAGNYEQYF. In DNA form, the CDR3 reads TGCAGCGTTAGGGTTGCGGGAAACTACGAGCAGTACTTC.

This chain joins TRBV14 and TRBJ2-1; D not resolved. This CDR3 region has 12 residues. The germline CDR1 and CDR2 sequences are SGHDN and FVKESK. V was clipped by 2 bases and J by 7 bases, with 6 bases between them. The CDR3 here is CASSQPGNEQFF. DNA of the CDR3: TGTGCCAGCAGCCAACCCGGGAATGAGCAGTTCTTC.

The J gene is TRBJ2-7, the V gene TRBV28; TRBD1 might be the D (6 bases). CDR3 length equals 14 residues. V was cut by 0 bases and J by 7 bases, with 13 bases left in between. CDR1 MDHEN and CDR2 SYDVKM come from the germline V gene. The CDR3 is CASSLWQGSNEQYF. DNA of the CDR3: TGTGCCAGCAGTTTATGGCAGGGGTCTAATGAGCAGTACTTC.

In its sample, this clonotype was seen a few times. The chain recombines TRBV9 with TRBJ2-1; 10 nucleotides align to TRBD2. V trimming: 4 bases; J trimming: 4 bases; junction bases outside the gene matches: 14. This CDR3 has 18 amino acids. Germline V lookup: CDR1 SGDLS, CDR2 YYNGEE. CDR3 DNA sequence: TGTGCCAGCAGCTCCCCGCCGGGTAGCGGGAGGCCGTACAATGAGCAGTTCTTC. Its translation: CASSSPPGSGRPYNEQFF.

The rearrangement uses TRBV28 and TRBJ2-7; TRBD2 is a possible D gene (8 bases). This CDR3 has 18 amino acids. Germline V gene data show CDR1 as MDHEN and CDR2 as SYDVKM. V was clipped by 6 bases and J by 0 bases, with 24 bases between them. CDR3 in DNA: TGTGCCAGCAGCGTTCCGGGGGGGCGGGACAGAATCTCCTACGAGCAGTACTTC. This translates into CASSVPGGRDRISYEQYF.